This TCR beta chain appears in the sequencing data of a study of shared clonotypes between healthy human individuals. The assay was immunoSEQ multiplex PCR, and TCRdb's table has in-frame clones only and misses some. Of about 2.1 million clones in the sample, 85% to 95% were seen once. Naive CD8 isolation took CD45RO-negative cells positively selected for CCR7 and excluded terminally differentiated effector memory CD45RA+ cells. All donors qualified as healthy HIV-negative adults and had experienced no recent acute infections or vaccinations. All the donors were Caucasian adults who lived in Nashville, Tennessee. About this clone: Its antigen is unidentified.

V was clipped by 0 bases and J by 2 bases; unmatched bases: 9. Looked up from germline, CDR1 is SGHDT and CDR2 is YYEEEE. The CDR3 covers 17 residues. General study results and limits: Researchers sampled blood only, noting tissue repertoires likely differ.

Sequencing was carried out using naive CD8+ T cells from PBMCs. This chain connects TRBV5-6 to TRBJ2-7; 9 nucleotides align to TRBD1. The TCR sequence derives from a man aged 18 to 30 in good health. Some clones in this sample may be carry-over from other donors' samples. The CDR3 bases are TGTGCCAGCAGCTTGGCCTTCGGACAGGGGCGGGCCTACGAGCAGTACTTC. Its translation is CASSLAFGQGRAYEQYF.